This entry concerns a single TCR beta chain. Its antigen is currently unknown. The data belong to a study of T cell responses to AZD1222 COVID-19 vaccine. Study-level results: Spike-wide coverage was observed for vaccine-associated CD4 TCRs, with dominant responses at 160-218 and 743-854.

Sequenced by immunoSEQ multiplex PCR; TCRdb stores in-frame clones only, minus some. The sample has approximately 150,000 clones; 75% to 95% are singletons. Second-dose intervals of approximately 4 or approximately 12 weeks were pooled. CDR1 SGHNT and CDR2 YENEEA come from the germline V gene. This CDR3 is built from 18 residues. The J segment lost 2 bases and the V segment lost 6 bases, leaving 15 bases of the junction unmatched. The chain carries TRBV11-3 and TRBJ1-1, with 10 bases matching TRBD1. The sample consisted of peripheral blood, taken 28 days after the second AZD1222 dose. The sequence came from an adult who received the AZD1222 COVID-19 vaccine. The CDR3 region is CASRGRDRGASFNTEAFF. DNA of the CDR3: TGTGCCAGCAGGGGGAGGGACAGGGGCGCATCTTTTAACACTGAAGCTTTCTTT.